This TCR beta chain was sequenced in a study of OX40 agonist ivuxolimab in advanced cancers. Sequencing used immunoSEQ multiplex PCR; TCRdb keeps in-frame clones, though not all of them. Of about 46,000 clones in the sample, 82% were seen once. The V end was cut by 4 bases, the J end by 0 bases, with 15 bases between. This CDR3 comprises 16 residues. Germline loops: CDR1 SGHNT, CDR2 YYREEE (reference sequence). General study findings and limits: Part of the nonresponder group also had normalized T-cell clonal expansion that was low.

On this clone itself: The antigen remains unidentified.

The clonotype comes from an adult with an advanced solid tumor such as melanoma, head and neck, liver or kidney cancer. This chain uses TRBV5-4 with TRBJ2-3; D is undetermined. The sequencing here drew on CD4+ or CD8+ T cells sorted from blood, taken in a trial of the OX40 agonist ivuxolimab. CDR3 loop: CASSRKEPSSTDTQYF. CDR3 sequence (DNA): TGTGCCAGCAGCCGGAAAGAACCCTCTAGCACAGATACGCAGTATTTT.